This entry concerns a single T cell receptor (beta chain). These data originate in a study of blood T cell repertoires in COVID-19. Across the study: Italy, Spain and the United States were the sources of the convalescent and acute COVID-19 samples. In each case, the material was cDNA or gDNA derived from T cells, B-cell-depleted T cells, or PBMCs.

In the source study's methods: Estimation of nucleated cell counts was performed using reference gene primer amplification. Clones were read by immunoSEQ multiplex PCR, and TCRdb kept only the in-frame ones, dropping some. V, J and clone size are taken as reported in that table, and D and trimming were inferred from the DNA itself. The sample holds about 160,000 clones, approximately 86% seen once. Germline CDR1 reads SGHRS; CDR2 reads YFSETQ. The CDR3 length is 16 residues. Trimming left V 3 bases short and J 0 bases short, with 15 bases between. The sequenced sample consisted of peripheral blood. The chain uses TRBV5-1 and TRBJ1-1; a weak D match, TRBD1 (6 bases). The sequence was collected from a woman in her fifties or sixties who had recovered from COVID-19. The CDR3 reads CASSSHIQGLNTEAFF. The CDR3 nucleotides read TGCGCCAGCAGCTCCCATATACAGGGCCTGAACACTGAAGCTTTCTTT.